The 30 T cell receptor beta chains given below trace back to one sample, sequenced in a study of blood T cell repertoires in COVID-19. Here immunoSEQ multiplex PCR was the method, and the copy in TCRdb shows in-frame clones only, minus some. The sample consists of fewer than 150,000 clones, 82% of them appearing once. Source material: peripheral blood. These receptors were collected from a woman older than 75 with acute or convalescent COVID-19.

This chain uses TRBV4-2 with TRBJ1-1; the D gene is possibly TRBD1 (5 bases). V dropped 3 bases and J dropped 3 bases, with 17 bases sitting between them. Germline values: CDR1 LGHNA, CDR2 YNFKEQ. This CDR3 contains 16 residues. The CDR3 spells CASSQGGGWAYTEAFF. For the CDR3, the DNA is TGTGCCAGCAGCCAGGGGGGTGGGTGGGCTTACACTGAAGCTTTCTTT.

The J gene is TRBJ2-4, the V gene TRBV5-1; TRBD1 might be the D (7 bases). V was cut by 0 bases and J by 4 bases, with 14 bases left in between. Germline CDR1 SGHRS, CDR2 YFSETQ. This CDR3 has 16 amino acids. The CDR3 region has the DNA TGCGCCAGCAGCTTGGTTGCGGGACAGAGAAAAAACATTCAGTACTTC. Amino acid sequence: CASSLVAGQRKNIQYF.

The gene calls are TRBV7-8 and TRBJ1-5; 7 bases are a match to TRBD1. The CDR3 has 14 residues. Germline V gene lookup returns CDR1 SGHVS and CDR2 FQNEAQ. With V trimmed by 5 bases and J by 7 bases, 8 bases remained unmatched. This CDR3 reads CASSLNRGGQPQHF. The DNA of the CDR3 is TGTGCCAGCAGCCTCAACAGGGGAGGACAGCCCCAGCATTTT.

The chain is built from TRBV7-8 and TRBJ1-2; 10 nucleotides agree with TRBD1. The CDR3 contains 16 residues. V gave up 3 bases and J gave up 6 bases; unmatched junction bases: 10. Germline V lookup: CDR1 SGHVS, CDR2 FQNEAQ. CDR3 region: CASSFGPRQGADGYTF. The CDR3 coding sequence is TGTGCCAGCAGCTTTGGACCGCGACAGGGGGCGGATGGCTACACCTTC.

The CDR3, as DNA: TGCGCCAGCAGCGACGAGGGTGGGTATCAGCCCCAGCATTTT. The encoded protein is CASSDEGGYQPQHF. The rearrangement uses TRBV4-1 and TRBJ1-5; D call uncertain. V was cut by 5 bases and J by 5 bases, with 13 bases left in between. The CDR3 length is 14 residues. Germline values: CDR1 MGHRA, CDR2 YSYEKL.

This clone was observed a few times. The rearrangement uses TRBV5-6 and TRBJ2-6, with D possibly being TRBD1 (5 bases). Trimming pared 0 bases from V and 1 base from J, leaving 11 bases between. The V gene's germline CDR1 is SGHDT and CDR2 YYEEEE. The CDR3 spans 17 residues. The CDR3 spells CASSLETGASGANVLTF. CDR3 in DNA: TGTGCCAGCAGCTTGGAGACTGGGGCGTCTGGGGCCAACGTCCTGACTTTC.

This chain links TRBV21-1 with TRBJ1-1; the table's D gene call, TRBD1, was not cross checked with the DNA. TRBV21-1 is labeled a pseudogene. The CDR3 is 16 residues long. The DNA of the CDR3 is TGTGCCAGCAGCAAAGGGTCTAGGGACATGAACACTGAAGCTTTCTTT. Translation: CASSKGSRDMNTEAFF.

The chain uses TRBV5-1 and TRBJ1-1; D gene uncertain. V was shortened by 4 bases and J by 0 bases, with 13 bases between the two germline ends. Germline V gives CDR1 SGHRS, CDR2 YFSETQ. The CDR3 extends over 15 amino acids. The CDR3 DNA reads TGCGCCAGCAGCCAGCGGGGTGGGGTGAACACTGAAGCTTTCTTT. It translates to CASSQRGGVNTEAFF.

The V call is TRBV10-3, the J call TRBJ1-5; D not resolved. Trimming left V 0 bases short and J 4 bases short, with 10 bases between. This CDR3 has 15 residues. The germline CDR1 and CDR2 sequences are ENHRY and SYGVKD. DNA for the CDR3: TGTGCCATCAGTGAGTCCACGGTATCTAATCAGCCCCAGCATTTT. It is translated as CAISESTVSNQPQHF.

The chain has TRBV12-3 or TRBV12-4 and TRBJ2-3; possible D gene TRBD1, 5 bases. Trimming left V 4 bases short and J 8 bases short, with 13 bases between. The CDR3 totals 13 residues. CDR3 DNA: TGTGCCAGCAGTTGGGAACTAAGGGGTACGCAGTATTTT. This codes for CASSWELRGTQYF.

The V and J genes are TRBV5-6 and TRBJ2-5; 7 bases align to TRBD2. Germline trimming cut 2 bases from V and 1 base from J; bases unmatched to any gene: 8. The germline V gene encodes CDR1 SGHDT and CDR2 YYEEEE. The CDR3 has 16 amino acids. CDR3 loop: CASSFSFGGVQETQYF. The CDR3 coding sequence is TGTGCCAGCAGCTTCTCATTTGGGGGGGTCCAAGAGACCCAGTACTTC.

This clone was seen more than once but under ten times. V gene TRBV27 combines with J gene TRBJ1-2; TRBD1 might be the D (6 bases). Germline CDR1 is MNHEY and CDR2 is SMNVEV (reference sequence). Trimming pared 5 bases from V and 0 bases from J, leaving 16 bases between. The CDR3 has 16 residues. In nucleotides, the CDR3 is TGTGCCAGCAGTCTCCAATACAGGGTCCCTAACTATGGCTACACCTTC. Translating it yields CASSLQYRVPNYGYTF.

The rearrangement joins TRBV4-2 to TRBJ2-1, with 10 nucleotides matching TRBD2. Germline assignment: CDR1 LGHNA and CDR2 YNFKEQ. V lost 1 base to trimming and J lost 7 bases; unmatched junction nucleotides: 4. The length of the CDR3 is 15 residues. CDR3 amino acids: CASSQASGRVNEQFF. DNA of the CDR3: TGTGCCAGCAGCCAAGCTAGCGGGAGAGTAAATGAGCAGTTCTTC.

This clone was detected only once. The J gene is TRBJ1-6, the V gene TRBV19; 10 nucleotides align to TRBD1. Trimming removed 1 base from V and 10 bases from J; junction bases left unmatched: 4. This CDR3 has 15 amino acids. Germline CDR1 is LNHDA and CDR2 is SQIVND (reference sequence). The CDR3 sequence: CASSIARDRGSPLHF. Written as DNA, the CDR3 is TGTGCCAGTAGTATAGCCCGGGACAGGGGATCACCCCTCCACTTT.

V is TRBV3-1 (or the pseudogene TRBV3-2) and J is TRBJ2-7; a weak D match, TRBD1 (6 bases). CDR1 LGHDT and CDR2 YNNKEL come from the germline V gene (reference sequence). CDR3 length equals 15 residues. V lost 3 bases, J lost 5 bases, and 17 bases lay in between. The DNA of the CDR3 is TGTGCCAGCAGCCAGATGGGGACAAGCTCTCACGAGCAGTACTTC. Residues: CASSQMGTSSHEQYF.

The chain has TRBV25-1 and TRBJ2-2, with TRBD1 identical over 10 bases. Losses at the gene ends were 9 bases for V and 4 bases for J; bases not matched to a gene: 5. Germline loops: CDR1 MGHDK, CDR2 SYGVNS. This CDR3 has 14 residues. As DNA, the CDR3 is TGTGCCAGTCAACGGACAGGGGGCACCGGGGAGCTGTTTTTT. Translating it yields CASQRTGGTGELFF.

The genes are TRBV5-1 and TRBJ2-3; 7 bases fit TRBD2. J was trimmed by 2 bases and V by 2 bases; bases with no gene match: 11. This CDR3 is built from 17 residues. CDR1 and CDR2 (germline): SGHRS, YFSETQ. The CDR3: CASSLPGLSSFTDTQYF. The CDR3 bases are TGCGCCAGCAGCTTACCGGGACTATCGTCTTTCACAGATACGCAGTATTTT.

This clone has ten or more counts. V is TRBV2 and J is TRBJ1-4; 8 bases are a match to TRBD1. The CDR3 has 15 residues. CDR1 and CDR2 (germline): SNHLY, FYNNEI. The J segment lost 6 bases and the V segment lost 5 bases, leaving 8 bases of the junction unmatched. The CDR3 loop is CASSQVGTGYEKLFF. CDR3 nucleotides: TGTGCCAGCAGTCAAGTCGGGACAGGTTATGAAAAACTGTTTTTT. The variable domain in full, completed from reference TRBV2 and TRBJ1-4, reads EPEVTQTPSHQVTQMGQEVILRCVPISNHLYFYWYRQILGQKVEFLVSFYNNEISEKSEIFDDQFSVERPDGSNFTLKIRSTKLEDSAMYFCASSQVGTGYEKLFFGSGTQLSVL.

The rearrangement links TRBV5-6 to TRBJ2-5; D remains ambiguous. Germline V lookup: CDR1 SGHDT, CDR2 YYEEEE. CDR3 length equals 18 residues. V lost 6 bases, J lost 1 base, and 25 bases lay in between. CDR3 protein: CASILWADKLFGQETQYF. CDR3 bases: TGTGCCAGCATCCTGTGGGCAGACAAGTTGTTCGGCCAAGAGACCCAGTACTTC.

The gene calls are TRBV15 and TRBJ2-7, with TRBD1 matching 7 bases. Trimming removed 3 bases from V and 0 bases from J; junction bases left unmatched: 14. CDR1 is LNHNV, CDR2 YYDKDF, per germline (reference sequence). There are 18 residues in the CDR3. The CDR3 coding sequence is TGTGCCACCAGCAGTGCCTCCCCTGAGGCAGGGGGCTCCTACGAGCAGTACTTC. It translates to CATSSASPEAGGSYEQYF.

The V gene is TRBV10-2, the J gene TRBJ1-2; 7 nucleotides match TRBD1. With 6 bases clipped from V and 10 bases from J, the junction kept 5 bases outside the gene matches. Germline assignment: CDR1 WSHSY and CDR2 SAAADI. This CDR3 is 11 amino acids long. The DNA of the CDR3 is TGCGCCAGCAGGAGGGACAGAGACTACACCTTC. Encoded protein: CASRRDRDYTF.

The chain links TRBV3-1 (or the pseudogene TRBV3-2) to TRBJ2-7; the match to TRBD1 covers 8 bases. The CDR3 has 13 amino acids. Germline V CDR1 and CDR2: LGHDT, YNNKEL (reference sequence). V lost 4 bases, J lost 9 bases, and 8 bases stayed unmatched. Written as DNA, the CDR3 is TGTGCCAGCAGCCCCGGACAGGGAAGAGTGCAGTACTTC. Translated: CASSPGQGRVQYF.

The chain employs TRBV2 and TRBJ1-3; D remains ambiguous. This CDR3 has 15 residues. Germline lookup yields CDR1 SNHLY and CDR2 FYNNEI. V dropped 8 bases and J dropped 0 bases, with 14 bases sitting between them. For the CDR3, the DNA is TGTGCCAGCTCACGATGGCACCACTCTGGAAACACCATATATTTT. Its protein product is CASSRWHHSGNTIYF.

V is TRBV18 and J is TRBJ2-3; TRBD2 matches 14 bases. The CDR3 extends over 19 amino acids. V lost 3 bases to trimming and J lost 5 bases; unmatched junction nucleotides: 13. CDR1 is KGHSH and CDR2 is LQKENI in the germline V gene. The CDR3 protein is CASSPTSGGAVGSEDTQYF. The CDR3 DNA is TGTGCCAGCTCACCGACTAGCGGGGGGGCGGTAGGTTCCGAAGATACGCAGTATTTT.

J is TRBJ2-5 and V is TRBV13, with TRBD2 matching 8 bases. In germline, CDR1 is PRHDT, CDR2 FYEKMQ (reference sequence). The CDR3 has 15 amino acids. The V gene end was trimmed by 2 bases and the J gene end by 4 bases; junction bases not matched to a gene: 6. This chain's CDR3 is CASSLFSRGGETQYF. As DNA, the CDR3 is TGTGCCAGCAGCTTATTCAGTCGGGGGGGAGAGACCCAGTACTTC.

V and J are TRBV12-3 or TRBV12-4 and TRBJ2-1; D ambiguous. V gave up 2 bases and J gave up 15 bases, with 14 bases separating them. The CDR3 contains 12 residues. The DNA of the CDR3 is TGTGCCAGCAGTTTAATTGGAGCTTGGCGGTTCTTC. Encoded protein: CASSLIGAWRFF.

This clone was detected many times. The chain links TRBV4-2 to TRBJ2-1; 7 bases align to TRBD2. Germline V gene data show CDR1 as LGHNA and CDR2 as YNFKEQ. The CDR3 totals 12 residues. After removal of 5 bases from V and 12 bases from J, the junction contained 7 bases not matched to a gene. This chain's CDR3 is CASSAGGLRQFF. CDR3 nucleotide sequence: TGTGCCAGCAGCGCCGGGGGGTTAAGGCAGTTCTTC.

This chain links TRBV13 with TRBJ2-7; 10 positions match TRBD2. In germline, CDR1 is PRHDT, CDR2 FYEKMQ (reference sequence). The CDR3 is 14 residues long. Trimming cost V 1 base and J 7 bases; bases outside gene matches: 4. The CDR3 DNA reads TGTGCCAGCAGCTTAGCTAAGCGGGGGGGAGAGCAGTACTTC. Translated: CASSLAKRGGEQYF.

V gene TRBV7-8 combines with J gene TRBJ2-3, with 8 nucleotides matching TRBD2. CDR1 and CDR2 (germline): SGHVS, FQNEAQ. The CDR3 sequence is 16 residues long. J was trimmed by 6 bases and V by 5 bases; bases with no gene match: 13. CDR3 sequence: CASSIRLVPGGDTQYF. For the CDR3, the DNA is TGTGCCAGCAGCATTAGACTAGTCCCGGGAGGGGATACGCAGTATTTT.

V and J are TRBV30 and TRBJ1-2; D unclear. In germline, CDR1 is GTSNPN, CDR2 SVGIG (reference sequence). Deletions cut 8 bases from V and 0 bases from J, with 16 bases between. This CDR3 has 14 amino acids. The CDR3 here is CATPFGVPNYGYTF. The DNA of the CDR3 is TGTGCCACACCGTTCGGGGTCCCTAACTATGGCTACACCTTC. The full variable domain, completed using reference TRBV30 and TRBJ1-2, is SQTIHQWPATLVQPVGSPLSLECTVEGTSNPNLYWYRQAAGRGLQLLFYSVGIGQISSEVPQNLSASRPQDRQFILSSKKLLLSDSGFYLCATPFGVPNYGYTFGSGTRLTVV.